This T cell receptor beta chain was found in a study of blood T cell repertoires in COVID-19. Only in-frame clones appear in the TCRdb table, and some are missing; sequencing was by immunoSEQ multiplex PCR. This sample has approximately 330,000 clones, with roughly 90% found just once. This CDR3 region has 15 residues. In germline, CDR1 is KGHSH, CDR2 LQKENI. V was pared by 0 bases and J by 4 bases, with 12 bases between. The sample taken for sequencing was peripheral blood. This clonotype originated in a woman in her forties or fifties with active or convalescent COVID-19. The genes are TRBV18 and TRBJ1-1; maybe TRBD1 (6 bases). CDR3 sequence: CASSPPAGDGTEAFF. In DNA, the CDR3 is TGTGCCAGCTCACCACCGGCAGGGGATGGCACTGAAGCTTTCTTT.